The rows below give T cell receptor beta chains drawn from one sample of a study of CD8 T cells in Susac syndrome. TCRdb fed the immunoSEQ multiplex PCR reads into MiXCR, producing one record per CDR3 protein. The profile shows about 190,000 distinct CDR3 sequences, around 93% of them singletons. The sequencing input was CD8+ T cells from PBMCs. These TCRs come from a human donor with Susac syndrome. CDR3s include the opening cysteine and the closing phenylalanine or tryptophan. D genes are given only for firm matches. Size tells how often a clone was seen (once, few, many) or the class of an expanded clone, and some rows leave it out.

cdr3_aa: CASSYREANYGYTF
cdr3_nt: TGTGCCAGCAGTTACAGGGAAGCTAACTATGGCTACACCTTC
j_call: TRBJ1-2
clone_size: NA
cdr3_length: 14
d_call: NA
v_call: TRBV12-3/TRBV12-4

cdr3_aa: CASSYRGNSNQPQHF
cdr3_nt: TGTGCCAGCAGCTACAGGGGGAATAGCAATCAGCCCCAGCATTTT
j_call: TRBJ1-5
clone_size: once
cdr3_length: 15
d_call: TRBD1
v_call: TRBV13

cdr3_aa: CASSQDEPGGLNYGYTF
cdr3_nt: TGTGCCAGCAGCCAAGATGAGCCAGGGGGCCTTAACTATGGCTACACCTTC
j_call: TRBJ1-2
clone_size: NA
cdr3_length: 17
d_call: TRBD1
v_call: TRBV14

cdr3_aa: CASSQDGRGTEAFF
cdr3_nt: TGCGCCAGCAGCCAAGATGGGAGGGGCACTGAAGCTTTCTTT
j_call: TRBJ1-1
clone_size: few
cdr3_length: 14
d_call: NA
v_call: TRBV4-1

cdr3_aa: CASSRASGGVYNEQFF
cdr3_nt: TGTGCCAGCAGCCGTGCTAGCGGGGGGGTCTACAATGAGCAGTTCTTC
j_call: TRBJ2-1
clone_size: NA
cdr3_length: 16
d_call: TRBD2
v_call: TRBV12-3/TRBV12-4

cdr3_aa: CASSFGVGYTF
cdr3_nt: TGTGCCAGCAGTTTCGGGGTTGGCTACACCTTC
j_call: TRBJ1-2
clone_size: once
cdr3_length: 11
d_call: NA
v_call: TRBV6-5

cdr3_aa: CASSFGVTDTQYF
cdr3_nt: TGTGCCAGCAGCTTCGGGGTCACAGATACGCAGTATTTT
j_call: TRBJ2-3
clone_size: NA
cdr3_length: 13
d_call: NA
v_call: TRBV7-2

cdr3_aa: CASSPTGGSEAFF
cdr3_nt: TGTGCCAGCAGTCCGACAGGGGGCTCTGAAGCTTTCTTT
j_call: TRBJ1-1
clone_size: NA
cdr3_length: 13
d_call: TRBD1
v_call: TRBV7-3

cdr3_aa: CASSLATYEQYF
cdr3_nt: TGTGCCAGCAGCTTAGCTACCTACGAGCAGTACTTC
j_call: TRBJ2-7
clone_size: NA
cdr3_length: 12
d_call: NA
v_call: TRBV7-9

cdr3_aa: CASSVQTGNQPQHF
cdr3_nt: TGTGCCAGCAGTGTACAGACAGGCAATCAGCCCCAGCATTTT
j_call: TRBJ1-5
clone_size: NA
cdr3_length: 14
d_call: NA
v_call: TRBV2

cdr3_aa: CSARDREGITEAFF
cdr3_nt: TGCAGTGCTAGAGATCGTGAGGGAATCACTGAAGCTTTCTTT
j_call: TRBJ1-1
clone_size: NA
cdr3_length: 14
d_call: NA
v_call: TRBV20-1

cdr3_aa: CSADLAYEQYF
cdr3_nt: TGCAGTGCCGACCTAGCCTACGAGCAGTACTTC
j_call: TRBJ2-7
clone_size: once
cdr3_length: 11
d_call: NA
v_call: TRBV20-1

cdr3_aa: CASSQTGSGLETQYF
cdr3_nt: TGTGCCAGCAGCCAAACAGGGTCGGGGCTAGAGACCCAGTACTTC
j_call: TRBJ2-5
clone_size: NA
cdr3_length: 15
d_call: NA
v_call: TRBV5-6

cdr3_aa: CASSFTGQGGSGELFF
cdr3_nt: TGTGCCAGCAGTTTCACGGGACAGGGGGGCTCCGGGGAGCTGTTTTTT
j_call: TRBJ2-2
clone_size: once
cdr3_length: 16
d_call: TRBD1
v_call: TRBV27

cdr3_aa: CAWTRKDRGYEQYF
cdr3_nt: TGTGCCTGGACGAGAAAGGACAGGGGGTACGAGCAGTACTTC
j_call: TRBJ2-7
clone_size: few
cdr3_length: 14
d_call: TRBD1
v_call: TRBV30

cdr3_aa: CASSLPRTQGDLNTEAFF
cdr3_nt: TGCGCCAGCAGCTTGCCACGCACCCAGGGGGATTTAAACACTGAAGCTTTCTTT
j_call: TRBJ1-1
clone_size: NA
cdr3_length: 18
d_call: TRBD1
v_call: TRBV5-1

cdr3_aa: CASSSQGNEQYF
cdr3_nt: TGTGCCAGCAGCTCACAGGGGAACGAGCAGTACTTC
j_call: TRBJ2-7
clone_size: NA
cdr3_length: 12
d_call: TRBD1
v_call: TRBV11-2

cdr3_aa: CASITVQGAGGYTF
cdr3_nt: TGTGCCAGCATTACCGTACAGGGGGCAGGTGGCTACACCTTC
j_call: TRBJ1-2
clone_size: NA
cdr3_length: 14
d_call: TRBD1
v_call: TRBV2

cdr3_aa: CSARDPSTGFGANVLTF
cdr3_nt: TGCAGTGCTAGAGATCCCTCTACAGGGTTTGGGGCCAACGTCCTGACTTTC
j_call: TRBJ2-6
clone_size: NA
cdr3_length: 17
d_call: NA
v_call: TRBV20-1

cdr3_aa: CASSLPSQGDYEQYF
cdr3_nt: TGTGCCAGCAGCTTGCCAAGTCAGGGTGACTACGAGCAGTACTTC
j_call: TRBJ2-7
clone_size: NA
cdr3_length: 15
d_call: NA
v_call: TRBV5-6

cdr3_aa: CASSGNRLADRQYF
cdr3_nt: TGTGCCAGCAGTGGAAACCGACTAGCGGATAGGCAGTACTTC
j_call: TRBJ2-7
clone_size: NA
cdr3_length: 14
d_call: TRBD2
v_call: TRBV6-1

cdr3_aa: CSVEGHKGTYNEQFF
cdr3_nt: TGCAGCGTTGAAGGTCACAAGGGAACCTACAATGAGCAGTTCTTC
j_call: TRBJ2-1
clone_size: NA
cdr3_length: 15
d_call: NA
v_call: TRBV29-1

cdr3_aa: CSGTGTSGREQYF
cdr3_nt: TGCAGCGGGACCGGGACTAGCGGGAGGGAGCAGTACTTC
j_call: TRBJ2-7
clone_size: NA
cdr3_length: 13
d_call: TRBD2
v_call: TRBV29-1

cdr3_aa: CASSISQLSGANVLTF
cdr3_nt: TGTGCCAGCAGCATATCTCAGCTGTCTGGGGCCAACGTCCTGACTTTC
j_call: TRBJ2-6
clone_size: NA
cdr3_length: 16
d_call: NA
v_call: TRBV7-9

cdr3_aa: CSVADLLNTEAFF
cdr3_nt: TGCAGCGTTGCGGACCTCTTGAACACTGAAGCTTTCTTT
j_call: TRBJ1-1
clone_size: NA
cdr3_length: 13
d_call: NA
v_call: TRBV29-1

cdr3_aa: CASSPTQGRGYTF
cdr3_nt: TGTGCCAGCAGCCCTACACAGGGCCGGGGCTACACCTTC
j_call: TRBJ1-2
clone_size: NA
cdr3_length: 13
d_call: NA
v_call: TRBV5-6

cdr3_aa: CASSAPTSGPGELFF
cdr3_nt: TGTGCCAGCAGCGCCCCGACTAGCGGTCCCGGGGAGCTGTTTTTT
j_call: TRBJ2-2
clone_size: NA
cdr3_length: 15
d_call: TRBD2
v_call: TRBV9

cdr3_aa: CSAKGANTEAFF
cdr3_nt: TGCAGTGCTAAGGGGGCAAACACTGAAGCTTTCTTT
j_call: TRBJ1-1
clone_size: NA
cdr3_length: 12
d_call: TRBD1
v_call: TRBV20-1

cdr3_aa: CATRTGGLRDNYGYTF
cdr3_nt: TGTGCCACTCGAACAGGGGGTCTAAGAGATAACTATGGCTACACCTTC
j_call: TRBJ1-2
clone_size: NA
cdr3_length: 16
d_call: TRBD1
v_call: TRBV15